One and the same sample provided the 20 T cell receptor beta chains below, sequenced in a study of blood T cells in healthy people across ages. A sample-barcoded 5' primer and a J-beta primer mix were used in a second PCR of about 7 to 12 cycles. TCRdb itself ran the 5' RACE reads through MiXCR, one entry per CDR3 protein. The table has some 900,000 distinct CDR3 sequences, roughly 50% seen once; the top ten hold 10% to 15%. The material sequenced was blood. These receptors were collected from a young man in good health.

The chain uses TRBV7-9 and TRBJ2-5, with a possible D match to TRBD2 (6 bases). Gene TRBJ2-7 matches the end of the DNA better, so the J call may be wrong. Germline-derived CDR1 and CDR2 are SEHNR and FQNEAQ (reference sequence). This CDR3 contains 13 residues. The CDR3 here is CASSLGGVNEQYF. For the CDR3, the DNA is TGTGCCAGCAGCTTAGGCGGGGTCAACGAGCAGTACTTC.

This clonotype was counted only a few times. The chain is built from TRBV20-1 and TRBJ2-7; possibly TRBD1 or TRBD2 for D (6 bases each). CDR1 and CDR2 from the germline V gene are DFQATT and SNEGSKA (reference sequence). This CDR3 has 13 amino acids. The V end was cut by 5 bases, the J end by 4 bases, with 15 bases between. CDR3 in amino acids: CSAGGGSGYEQYF. The CDR3 region has the DNA TGCAGTGCTGGAGGGGGAAGTGGGTACGAGCAGTACTTC.

The V call is TRBV4-1, the J call TRBJ2-1; tentative D call: TRBD1 (6 bases). Trimming removed 2 bases from V and 8 bases from J, with 19 bases in between. This CDR3 is 16 amino acids long. The germline CDR1 and CDR2 sequences are MGHRA and YSYEKL. The DNA for the CDR3 is TGCGCCAGCAGCCAACATTGGGACATCGCGCGGGATGAGCAGTTCTTC. It codes for CASSQHWDIARDEQFF.

J is TRBJ2-7 and V is TRBV7-8; D ambiguous. In germline, CDR1 is SGHVS, CDR2 FQNEAQ. The CDR3 covers 13 residues. The V end was cut by 1 base, the J end by 3 bases, with 7 bases between. The CDR3 sequence: CASSLDTLYEQYF. CDR3 nucleotide sequence: TGTGCCAGCAGCTTAGACACTCTCTACGAGCAGTACTTC. Based on the CDR3 plus reference TRBV7-8 and TRBJ2-7, the full variable domain is GAGVSQSPRYKVAKRGQDVALRCDPISGHVSLFWYQQALGQGPEFLTYFQNEAQLDKSGLPSDRFFAERPEGSVSTLKIQRTQQEDSAVYLCASSLDTLYEQYFGPGTRLTVT.

This sequence joins TRBV6-4 and TRBJ1-2; D is perhaps TRBD1 (5 bases). Germline V gives CDR1 MRHNA, CDR2 SNTAGT. CDR3 length equals 14 residues. V shed 5 bases and J shed 7 bases, with 17 bases lying between them. CDR3 DNA: TGTGCCAGCAGTTCCGGGACGGAAACGGCTGGCTACACCTTC. Amino acid sequence: CASSSGTETAGYTF.

The rearrangement joins TRBV7-2 to TRBJ1-1, with D tentatively TRBD1 (5 bases). Trimming shortened V by 1 base and J by 4 bases, and 16 bases separated the two germline ends. The CDR3 is made up of 16 amino acids. The V gene's germline CDR1 is SGHTA and CDR2 FQGNSA. CDR3 DNA: TGTGCCAGCAGCTTAGTCCAGGGCAAGAGGAGCACTGAAGCTTTCTTT. It codes for CASSLVQGKRSTEAFF.

V usage is TRBV6-5 and J usage is TRBJ1-2; TRBD1 is a possible D gene (6 bases). V lost 2 bases to trimming and J lost 8 bases, with 12 bases between them. Germline CDR1 is MNHEY and CDR2 is SVGAGI. The CDR3 has 13 residues. The CDR3 loop is CASSYQGQGGYTF. CDR3 bases: TGTGCCAGCAGTTACCAGGGGCAGGGGGGCTACACCTTC.

The gene calls are TRBV12-3 or TRBV12-4 and TRBJ1-2, with D perhaps TRBD1 (5 bases). This CDR3 has 13 amino acids. The V gene lost 3 bases and the J gene lost 4 bases, with 9 bases spanning the gap. The CDR3 nucleotides read TGTGCCAGCAGTTTTGTTACAGGCTATGGCTACACCTTC. Translating gives CASSFVTGYGYTF.

As regards this clonotype: One end of the junction does not line up with germline, which may come from a read error. V usage is TRBV2 and J usage is TRBJ2-3, with 13 bases that match TRBD2. Germline V gene data show CDR1 as SNHLY and CDR2 as FYNNEI. This CDR3 is 13 amino acids long. The CDR3 reads CASRTSGGDTRYF. The CDR3 DNA reads as TGTGCCAGCCGGACTAGCGGGGGAGATACGCGGTATTTT.

The chain combines TRBV4-3 with TRBJ2-1; D possibly uses TRBD1 or TRBD2 (6 bases each). This CDR3 has 16 residues. V dropped 4 bases and J dropped 0 bases, with 13 bases sitting between them. Germline CDR1 reads LGHNA; CDR2 reads YSLEER. CDR3 amino acids: CASSLYGGLSYNEQFF. In DNA, the CDR3 is TGCGCCAGCAGCCTCTACGGGGGCCTCTCCTACAATGAGCAGTTCTTC.

CDR3 sequence: CASYGTVVYGYTF. The CDR3 DNA sequence: TGTGCCAGCTACGGGACGGTGGTCTATGGCTACACCTTC. This chain connects TRBV6-1 to TRBJ1-2; possible D gene TRBD1, 5 bases. Germline V lookup: CDR1 MNHNS, CDR2 SASEGT. V lost 8 bases to trimming and J lost 4 bases, with 14 bases between them. The CDR3 sequence is 13 residues long.

J is TRBJ1-1 and V is TRBV29-1, with a possible D match to TRBD1 (6 bases). The CDR3 is 13 residues long. V lost 4 bases and J 1 base, leaving 10 bases between the germline ends. Germline CDR1 reads SQVTM; CDR2 reads ANQGSEA. For the CDR3, the DNA is TGCAGCGTTGGCCTAGGGGGGAACACTGAAGCTTTCTTT. Its protein product is CSVGLGGNTEAFF.

This clonotype has just a few counts. The V call is TRBV5-6, the J call TRBJ2-1; perhaps TRBD2 as D (7 bases). This CDR3 spans 15 amino acids. The V end lost 0 bases, the J end lost 6 bases, and 13 bases lay between the germline ends. Germline lookup yields CDR1 SGHDT and CDR2 YYEEEE. CDR3 region: CASSLAAGAINEQFF. CDR3 nucleotides: TGTGCCAGCAGCTTGGCGGCGGGGGCGATCAATGAGCAGTTCTTC. The full variable domain, with the rest looked up from reference TRBV5-6 and TRBJ2-1, is DAGVTQSPTHLIKTRGQQVTLRCSPKSGHDTVSWYQQALGQGPQFIFQYYEEEERQRGNFPDRFSGHQFPNYSSELNVNALLLGDSALYLCASSLAAGAINEQFFGPGTRLTVL.

The rearrangement uses TRBV5-1 and TRBJ2-2; 8 nucleotides align to TRBD2. The V segment lost 9 bases and the J segment 1 base; nucleotides outside the gene matches: 5. This CDR3 contains 14 residues. In germline, CDR1 is SGHRS, CDR2 YFSETQ. In DNA, the CDR3 is TGCGCCACCTCGGGAGGGGAGAACACCGGGGAGCTGTTTTTT. Translated, it gives CATSGGENTGELFF.

The chain links TRBV12-3 or TRBV12-4 to TRBJ2-7; D uncertain. This CDR3 comprises 12 residues. The V and J ends lost 0 bases and 5 bases respectively, with 5 bases between them. In nucleotides, the CDR3 is TGTGCCAGCAGTTTAGCGGTCCACGAGCAGTACTTC. It translates to CASSLAVHEQYF.

This clonotype has just a few counts. V and J are TRBV7-9 and TRBJ2-7; the D gene is possibly TRBD1 (5 bases). Germline V lookup: CDR1 SEHNR, CDR2 FQNEAQ (reference sequence). Trimming removed 5 bases at V and 4 bases at J, with 15 bases between. This CDR3 contains 14 residues. CDR3 DNA: TGTGCCAGCAGCGAAGACAGCGATTCTTACGAGCAGTACTTC. This gives the protein CASSEDSDSYEQYF. The whole variable domain, filled in from reference TRBV7-9 and TRBJ2-7, reads DTGVSQNPRHKITKRGQNVTFRCDPISEHNRLYWYRQTLGQGPEFLTYFQNEAQLEKSRLLSDRFSAERPKGSFSTLEIQRTEQGDSAMYLCASSEDSDSYEQYFGPGTRLTVT.

This clonotype was seen only a few times. V gene TRBV5-4 combines with J gene TRBJ2-3; 8 nucleotides align to TRBD2. V lost 4 bases to trimming and J lost 1 base; unmatched junction nucleotides: 11. Germline V gene lookup returns CDR1 SGHNT and CDR2 YYREEE (reference sequence). The CDR3 spans 17 residues. In nucleotides, the CDR3 is TGTGCCAGCAGCCCTCGGGAGCGGGGGAGAGGCACAGATACGCAGTATTTT. Encoded protein: CASSPRERGRGTDTQYF.

V usage is TRBV10-3 and J usage is TRBJ2-1; 12 nucleotides agree with TRBD1. The germline CDR1 and CDR2 sequences are ENHRY and SYGVKD. This CDR3 region has 17 residues. The junction had 14 bases not matched to a gene; V was cut back by 9 bases and J by 5 bases. The CDR3 sequence: CAMGPGQGATRNNEQFF. As DNA, the CDR3 is TGTGCCATGGGACCGGGACAGGGGGCCACAAGAAACAATGAGCAGTTCTTC.

Only a few counts were recorded for this clonotype. The rearrangement links TRBV7-2 to TRBJ2-3; D could derive from TRBD1 or TRBD2 (6 bases each). The germline V and J ends were trimmed by 5 bases and 9 bases, with 12 bases remaining between them. This CDR3 contains 12 residues. From germline, CDR1 is SGHTA and CDR2 FQGNSA. The CDR3 is CASSPVGGTQYF. The DNA of the CDR3 is TGTGCCAGCAGCCCCGTCGGGGGCACGCAGTATTTT.

The chain uses TRBV6-5 and TRBJ2-7; 8 bases match TRBD1. CDR3 length equals 15 residues. Germline loops: CDR1 MNHEY, CDR2 SVGAGI. The V gene end was trimmed by 6 bases and the J gene end by 2 bases; junction bases not matched to a gene: 9. The CDR3 region is CASRDPGQATYEQYF. The CDR3 DNA follows: TGTGCCAGCAGAGACCCGGGACAGGCGACCTACGAGCAGTACTTC.